The 4 T cell receptor beta chains presented below share a single source sample, sequenced in a study of identical twins. MiXCR was run by TCRdb on the 5' RACE reads, yielding one entry per CDR3 protein. The sample has about 530,000 distinct CDR3 sequences, 20% to 25% seen once; the top ten hold 0.48%. This sample was also put to use in a study of yellow fever vaccine responses in identical twins.

The source material was CD4+ T cells sorted from blood. The receptors here all came from a woman younger than 35 in good health.

This clonotype was seen more than once but under ten times. J is TRBJ2-3 and V is TRBV6-1; 7 positions match TRBD2. The CDR3 is 14 amino acids. The trim removed 6 bases at V and 3 bases at J, leaving 6 bases unmatched. Germline V CDR1 and CDR2: MNHNS, SASEGT. CDR3 in DNA: TGTGCCAGCAGCCAAGGGAGGGGAACAGATACGCAGTATTTT. Translation: CASSQGRGTDTQYF.

This clonotype occurred a few times. The chain links TRBV5-1 to TRBJ2-3; 9 bases are a match to TRBD2. The germline V gene encodes CDR1 SGHRS and CDR2 YFSETQ. Losses at the gene ends were 2 bases for V and 0 bases for J; bases not matched to a gene: 4. The CDR3 is 16 amino acids. Here the CDR3 DNA reads TGCGCCAGCAGCTTAGCTAGCGGGACTAGCACAGATACGCAGTATTTT. Translation: CASSLASGTSTDTQYF.

The chain couples TRBV20-1 to TRBJ2-7, with D perhaps being TRBD1 or TRBD2 (6 bases each). There are 12 residues in the CDR3. CDR1 and CDR2 from the germline V gene are DFQATT and SNEGSKA (reference sequence). Trimming removed 5 bases at V and 4 bases at J, with 12 bases between. The CDR3 reads CSAPLGGYEQYF. For the CDR3, the DNA is TGCAGTGCTCCCTTAGGGGGGTACGAGCAGTACTTC.

There are a few counts of this clonotype. The genes are TRBV2 and TRBJ2-5; 8 nucleotides match TRBD2. CDR1 and CDR2 (germline): SNHLY, FYNNEI. The CDR3 is 13 residues long. With V trimmed by 6 bases and J by 3 bases, 3 bases remained unmatched. CDR3 nucleotides: TGTGCCAGCAGCGGTAGCGGGAAAGAGACCCAGTACTTC. Translated: CASSGSGKETQYF.